This T cell receptor (beta chain) was identified in a study of blood T cell repertoires in COVID-19. Looking at the study overall: T cells, B-cell-depleted T cells, or PBMCs provided the cDNA or gDNA that served as material.

Only in-frame clones appear in the TCRdb table, and some are missing; sequencing was by immunoSEQ multiplex PCR. The sample consists of about 110,000 clones, roughly 80% of them appearing once. This TCR came from a woman in her seventies with acute or convalescent COVID-19. Material for sequencing was peripheral blood.

The CDR3 DNA is TGTGCCAGCAGATCCAGACAGGGTCAAGAGACCCAGTACTTC. Amino acid sequence: CASRSRQGQETQYF. This rearrangement joins TRBV6-5 to TRBJ2-5; 7 bases align to TRBD1. V shed 6 bases, J shed 2 bases, and the junction held 6 bases outside the gene matches. The germline CDR1 and CDR2 sequences are MNHEY and SVGAGI. CDR3 length: 14 amino acids.